Listed here are 23 T cell receptor beta chains from one sample, sequenced in a study of STAT5B mutations in CD4+ large granular lymphocyte leukemia. The table came from immunoSEQ multiplex PCR; TCRdb's copy has only in-frame clones and leaves some out. The sample carries about 45,000 clones, 70% to 90% recorded once. The sample consisted of CD4+ T cells from blood buffy coats. These receptors were collected from a human donor in good health.

The chain joins TRBV19 to TRBJ1-5; D uncertain. The CDR3 extends over 13 amino acids. Germline CDR1 is LNHDA and CDR2 is SQIVND (reference sequence). V lost 3 bases to trimming and J lost 4 bases, with 7 bases between them. CDR3 nucleotides: TGTGCCAGTAGTATGGAGTGGAATCAGCCCCAGCATTTT. Its translation is CASSMEWNQPQHF.

The chain employs TRBV28 and TRBJ1-1; 8 bases map to TRBD1. V dropped 3 bases and J dropped 10; count of bases not matched to a gene: 1. In germline, CDR1 is MDHEN, CDR2 SYDVKM. The CDR3 spans 11 residues. The CDR3 nucleotides read TGTGCCAGCAGTTTGACAGGGGTAGCTTTCTTT. Its translation: CASSLTGVAFF.

V is TRBV6-5 and J is TRBJ2-7; D is possibly TRBD1 (6 bases). This CDR3 spans 13 amino acids. Per the germline V gene, CDR1 is MNHEY and CDR2 is SVGAGI. V dropped 6 bases and J dropped 2 bases, with 11 bases sitting between them. The CDR3 loop reads CASRDSATYEQYF. DNA of the CDR3: TGTGCCAGCAGGGACAGCGCAACCTACGAGCAGTACTTC.

The J gene is TRBJ2-5, the V gene TRBV29-1; 8 positions match TRBD1. V was pared by 0 bases and J by 4 bases, with 7 bases of the junction left unmatched. The CDR3 loop spans 15 amino acids. CDR1 and CDR2 (germline): SQVTM, ANQGSEA. The CDR3 DNA is TGCAGCGTTGAAGATTGGCAGGGGGCTAGAGAGACCCAGTACTTC. It is translated as CSVEDWQGARETQYF.

The gene calls are TRBV30 and TRBJ1-5; D is unresolved. V was cut by 0 bases and J by 2 bases, with 8 bases left in between. Per the germline V gene, CDR1 is GTSNPN and CDR2 is SVGIG (reference sequence). The CDR3 runs 14 residues. The CDR3 spells CAWSVGVGNQPQHF. CDR3 DNA: TGTGCCTGGAGTGTCGGGGTTGGCAATCAGCCCCAGCATTTT.

The J gene is TRBJ1-1, the V gene TRBV27; D uncertain. From germline, CDR1 is MNHEY and CDR2 SMNVEV (reference sequence). The CDR3 has 15 amino acids. Trimming shortened V by 5 bases and J by 1 base, and 14 bases separated the two germline ends. The CDR3 here is CASSQFGVGNTEAFF. CDR3 nucleotide sequence: TGTGCCAGCAGTCAGTTCGGGGTCGGGAACACTGAAGCTTTCTTT.

The chain recombines TRBV11-2 with TRBJ2-1; 8 nucleotides line up with TRBD2. Trimming removed 2 bases from V and 14 bases from J; junction bases left unmatched: 2. CDR1 and CDR2 (germline): SGHAT, FQNNGV. The CDR3 sequence is 11 residues long. This CDR3 is CASSLRTSKFF. The CDR3 region has the DNA TGTGCCAGCAGCTTAAGGACTAGCAAGTTCTTC.

The rearrangement joins TRBV7-9 to TRBJ1-6; the match to TRBD1 covers 9 bases. This CDR3 region has 14 residues. With V trimmed by 8 bases and J by 10 bases, 9 bases remained unmatched. The germline CDR1 and CDR2 sequences are SEHNR and FQNEAQ (reference sequence). CDR3 sequence: CASGHRGRGSPLHF. The CDR3 nucleotides are TGTGCCAGCGGTCACAGGGGGCGAGGGTCACCCCTCCACTTT.

This clone appeared a few times. The chain is built from TRBV7-2 and TRBJ2-7; 11 positions match TRBD2. Looked up from germline, CDR1 is SGHTA and CDR2 is FQGNSA. CDR3 length equals 17 residues. Unmatched junction bases numbered 11, after V lost 0 bases and J lost 7 bases. The CDR3 sequence: CASSLAPLAGAGREQYF. DNA for the CDR3: TGTGCCAGCAGCTTAGCTCCACTAGCGGGAGCGGGCCGGGAGCAGTACTTC.

The rearrangement joins TRBV10-3 to TRBJ2-5, with a tentative D call TRBD1 (6 bases). CDR3 length: 13 amino acids. CDR1 is ENHRY and CDR2 is SYGVKD in the germline V gene. The ends were cut back, 2 bases at V and 5 bases at J, with 9 bases in the middle. This CDR3 reads CAISEQGRETQYF. The CDR3 DNA reads TGTGCCATCAGTGAGCAGGGGCGGGAGACCCAGTACTTC.

The V call is TRBV5-4, the J call TRBJ2-5, with 8 nucleotides matching TRBD2. J lost 2 bases, V lost 4 bases, and 7 bases had no gene match. CDR1 SGHNT and CDR2 YYREEE come from the germline V gene (reference sequence). CDR3 size: 15 residues. CDR3 DNA: TGTGCCAGCAGCGAAAGACTAGCGCTACAAGAGACCCAGTACTTC. Translating gives CASSERLALQETQYF.

V gene TRBV29-1 combines with J gene TRBJ1-1; D is perhaps TRBD1 (5 bases). CDR3 length: 14 amino acids. Between the trimmed V and J ends, which lost 1 base and 0 bases, there was a span of 9 bases. Germline loops: CDR1 SQVTM, CDR2 ANQGSEA. As DNA, the CDR3 is TGCAGCGTTGAAGGGGGACCGTTGAACACTGAAGCTTTCTTT. Translation: CSVEGGPLNTEAFF.

This CDR3 reads CASRRSGGDLGYTF. The CDR3 coding sequence is TGTGCCAGCAGGCGATCGGGGGGGGACCTTGGCTACACCTTC. This rearrangement joins TRBV27 to TRBJ1-2, with D tentatively TRBD1 (5 bases). The germline V and J ends were trimmed by 6 bases and 7 bases, with 18 bases remaining between them. The CDR3 sequence is 14 residues long. From germline, CDR1 is MNHEY and CDR2 SMNVEV (reference sequence).

The chain has TRBV4-2 and TRBJ2-1; 10 bases are shared with TRBD2. V lost 4 bases and J lost 9; bases outside the gene matches: 6. This CDR3 spans 14 amino acids. CDR1 is LGHNA and CDR2 is YNFKEQ in the germline V gene. CDR3 loop: CASSRLWTSGEQFF. CDR3 nucleotides: TGTGCCAGCAGCCGACTCTGGACTAGCGGTGAGCAGTTCTTC.

The rearrangement joins TRBV2 to TRBJ1-2; D gene ambiguous. Between the trimmed V and J ends, which lost 5 bases and 1 base, there was a span of 20 bases. The CDR3 is 17 amino acids. Germline assignment: CDR1 SNHLY and CDR2 FYNNEI. The CDR3 protein is CASSPTDERTVNYGYTF. The CDR3 bases are TGTGCCAGCAGTCCCACGGACGAAAGAACCGTTAACTATGGCTACACCTTC.

Here the CDR3 reads CASGDSGDKNIQYF. The CDR3 DNA is TGTGCCAGCGGCGACAGTGGGGACAAAAACATTCAGTACTTC. The chain uses TRBV2 and TRBJ2-4; D possibly corresponds to TRBD1 (5 bases). Germline loops: CDR1 SNHLY, CDR2 FYNNEI. V was pared by 8 bases and J by 3 bases, with 14 bases between. This CDR3 has 14 amino acids.

The chain combines TRBV5-1 with TRBJ2-1; 7 positions match TRBD2. CDR3 length equals 14 residues. Unmatched junction bases numbered 5, after V lost 5 bases and J lost 3 bases. Germline CDR1 SGHRS, CDR2 YFSETQ. The CDR3 loop is CASRGAGDYNEQFF. In DNA form, the CDR3 reads TGCGCCAGCAGAGGGGCGGGGGACTACAATGAGCAGTTCTTC.

The gene calls are TRBV4-2 and TRBJ2-3, with TRBD2 as a possible D gene (5 bases). Germline V gene lookup returns CDR1 LGHNA and CDR2 YNFKEQ. The CDR3 covers 16 residues. Trimming cost V 0 bases and J 2 bases, with 12 bases left between them. Here the CDR3 reads CASSQDPGLSTDTQYF. CDR3 DNA sequence: TGTGCCAGCAGCCAAGATCCGGGGTTATCCACAGATACGCAGTATTTT.

J is TRBJ1-1 and V is TRBV30, with D unresolved. This CDR3 region has 12 residues. Germline lookup yields CDR1 GTSNPN and CDR2 SVGIG (reference sequence). V shed 0 bases and J shed 5 bases, with 7 bases lying between them. CDR3 sequence: CAWSVLETEAFF. For the CDR3, the DNA is TGTGCCTGGAGTGTGTTGGAAACTGAAGCTTTCTTT.

V is TRBV2 and J is TRBJ1-5, with D unresolved. Trimming took off 2 bases at V and 7 bases at J, with 6 bases between the two ends. Germline CDR1 reads SNHLY; CDR2 reads FYNNEI. This CDR3 has 12 residues. CDR3 residues: CASSERSQPQHF. In DNA form, the CDR3 reads TGTGCCAGCAGTGAAAGGTCACAGCCCCAGCATTTT.

This clone has only one observation. For the CDR3, the DNA is TGTGCCAGCAGTTACAGTAGCGCCACGAGGGAGCAGTTCTTC. This gives the protein CASSYSSATREQFF. The chain joins TRBV6-5 to TRBJ2-1; perhaps TRBD2 as D (5 bases). This CDR3 has 14 amino acids. V was pared by 2 bases and J by 10 bases, with 15 bases between. Germline CDR1 is MNHEY and CDR2 is SVGAGI.

CDR3: CASSEVSVGATEAFF. CDR3 DNA sequence: TGCGCCAGCAGTGAGGTGAGCGTGGGGGCCACTGAAGCTTTCTTT. The gene calls are TRBV10-2 and TRBJ1-1, with TRBD1 as a possible D gene (6 bases). Looked up from germline, CDR1 is WSHSY and CDR2 is SAAADI. The CDR3 loop spans 15 amino acids. Trimming took 2 bases from V and 4 from J, leaving 14 bases between them.

The chain recombines TRBV4-1 with TRBJ1-4; D possibly corresponds to TRBD1 (5 bases). CDR3 size: 13 residues. Germline V CDR1 and CDR2: MGHRA, YSYEKL. V lost 4 bases and J 7 bases, leaving 10 bases between the germline ends. CDR3 residues: CASSLGGFEKLFF. Here the CDR3 DNA reads TGCGCCAGCAGCCTGGGGGGGTTTGAAAAACTGTTTTTT.